This T cell receptor beta chain was recovered during a study of cytomegalovirus exposure and HLA in healthy donors. About the study: As an earlier analysis found, roughly 180 million T cells yielded about 120 million unique TCR beta sequences. Overall study findings and caveats: In an earlier analysis, about 87% or about 30%: the productive usage of most TCR beta V segments.

About this clone itself: The antigen is undetermined.

This PCR relied on a set of 60 Vbeta primers and 13 Jbeta primers. Assay: immunoSEQ multiplex PCR; the TCRdb copy retains only in-frame clones and omits some. Among about 120,000 clones listed, approximately 81% were seen once. This receptor was identified in a man aged 30-40 years in good health and CMV-seropositive. Sequencing was performed on PBMCs.

The CDR3 DNA follows: TGCAGCGTTCGTCCTAGCGGGTTTTACAATGAGCAGTTCTTC. The encoded protein is CSVRPSGFYNEQFF. The J gene is TRBJ2-1, the V gene TRBV29-1; TRBD2 matches 8 bases. The germline gives CDR1 SQVTM, CDR2 ANQGSEA. CDR3 length: 14 amino acids. V lost 5 bases, J lost 4 bases, and 7 bases stayed unmatched.